Below are 26 T cell receptor beta chains sequenced from a single sample in a study of graft-versus-host responses after intestinal transplantation. No antigen has been identified for these receptors. The repertoire was sequenced with immunoSEQ multiplex PCR; TCRdb's copy has only in-frame clones and lacks some. This table has about 81,000 clones, roughly 89% appearing once. Source: unstimulated CD4+ T cells sorted from spleen or lymph node cells, taken before intestinal transplant. The receptor set was obtained from a human donor who received an intestinal transplant.

The chain is built from TRBV28 and TRBJ1-2; maybe TRBD1 (5 bases). Trimming removed 3 bases from V and 7 bases from J, with 9 bases in between. This CDR3 contains 12 residues. Germline V CDR1 and CDR2: MDHEN, SYDVKM. This CDR3 reads CASSFVGPGYTF. Written as DNA, the CDR3 is TGTGCCAGCAGTTTCGTGGGGCCTGGCTACACCTTC.

The chain couples TRBV5-1 to TRBJ1-4; TRBD1 matches at 9 bases. The CDR3 extends over 15 amino acids. With V trimmed by 2 bases and J by 6 bases, 5 bases remained unmatched. The germline V gene encodes CDR1 SGHRS and CDR2 YFSETQ. CDR3 DNA: TGCGCCAGCAGCTTTGGAGGGGACAGGGATGAAAAACTGTTTTTT. Encoded protein: CASSFGGDRDEKLFF. The full variable domain, completed using reference TRBV5-1 and TRBJ1-4, is KAGVTQTPRYLIKTRGQQVTLSCSPISGHRSVSWYQQTPGQGLQFLFEYFSETQRNKGNFPGRFSGRQFSNSRSEMNVSTLELGDSALYLCASSFGGDRDEKLFFGSGTQLSVL.

This sequence joins TRBV5-8 and TRBJ2-5, with 7 bases fitting TRBD1. Germline V gene data show CDR1 as SGHTS and CDR2 as YDEGEE. Trimming took 0 bases from V and 3 from J; bases not matched to a gene: 5. The CDR3 consists of 15 residues. CDR3 in amino acids: CASSLAPGQKETQYF. Here the CDR3 DNA reads TGTGCCAGCAGCTTGGCCCCGGGACAGAAAGAGACCCAGTACTTC. The full variable domain, its missing parts supplied by reference TRBV5-8 and TRBJ2-5, is EAGVTQSPTHLIKTRGQQATLRCSPISGHTSVYWYQQALGLGLQFLLWYDEGEERNRGNFPPRFSGRQFPNYSSELNVNALELEDSALYLCASSLAPGQKETQYFGPGTRLLVL.

The chain combines TRBV27 with TRBJ1-2; 7 bases are a match to TRBD1. The V gene end was trimmed by 0 bases and the J gene end by 8 bases; junction bases not matched to a gene: 9. The CDR3 contains 15 residues. Germline lookup yields CDR1 MNHEY and CDR2 SMNVEV (reference sequence). CDR3 in DNA: TGTGCCAGCAGTTTATCCGGGACAGCGGTTTTGGGCTACACCTTC. Amino acid sequence: CASSLSGTAVLGYTF.

The CDR3 DNA reads as TGTGCCAGCAGCGTAGCCCCCGGCGGAACCTACGAGCAGTACTTC. It yields the protein CASSVAPGGTYEQYF. The chain joins TRBV9 to TRBJ2-7, with unresolved D. CDR3 size: 15 residues. Germline V gene lookup returns CDR1 SGDLS and CDR2 YYNGEE. V lost 0 bases to trimming and J lost 2 bases, with 12 bases between them.

The rearrangement links TRBV5-1 to TRBJ2-2; no clear D gene. The germline V gene encodes CDR1 SGHRS and CDR2 YFSETQ. Trimming stripped 0 bases from V and 6 bases from J, with 6 bases between. The CDR3 is made up of 13 amino acids. This CDR3 is CASSLGVSGELFF. CDR3 DNA sequence: TGCGCCAGCAGCTTGGGCGTCTCCGGGGAGCTGTTTTTT.

This rearrangement joins TRBV19 to TRBJ2-5, with a weak D call TRBD1 (6 bases). Germline-derived CDR1 and CDR2 are LNHDA and SQIVND (reference sequence). Trimming removed 3 bases from V and 4 bases from J, with 12 bases in between. This CDR3 region has 14 residues. This CDR3 reads CASSISWGRETQYF. The CDR3 DNA is TGTGCCAGTAGTATTAGCTGGGGGCGAGAGACCCAGTACTTC.

The gene calls are TRBV6-1 and TRBJ2-2; 8 bases agree with TRBD1. The CDR3 sequence is 14 residues long. The V gene end was trimmed by 8 bases and the J gene end by 9 bases; junction bases not matched to a gene: 11. Germline CDR1 reads MNHNS; CDR2 reads SASEGT. The CDR3 protein is CASQVPQGARELFF. CDR3 bases: TGTGCCAGCCAAGTTCCCCAGGGGGCCCGGGAGCTGTTTTTT.

The chain recombines TRBV19 with TRBJ2-2, with 8 positions matching TRBD1. The V gene end was trimmed by 5 bases and the J gene end by 0 bases; junction bases not matched to a gene: 8. This CDR3 contains 17 residues. Germline V gene lookup returns CDR1 LNHDA and CDR2 SQIVND (reference sequence). The CDR3 DNA follows: TGTGCCAGTAGTGACAGGGGCCATGCGGCGAACACCGGGGAGCTGTTTTTT. Protein sequence: CASSDRGHAANTGELFF.

The sample holds a few counts of this clone. The V and J genes are TRBV28 and TRBJ2-7; D gene ambiguous. V was trimmed by 3 bases and J by 3 bases, leaving 6 bases between them. The germline V gene has CDR1 MDHEN and CDR2 SYDVKM. The CDR3 loop spans 12 amino acids. CDR3 bases: TGTGCCAGCAGTTTGGTTAGCTACGAGCAGTACTTC. It yields the protein CASSLVSYEQYF.

The chain carries TRBV10-3 and TRBJ2-6, with 10 bases fitting TRBD1. Germline V lookup: CDR1 ENHRY, CDR2 SYGVKD. The J segment lost 6 bases and the V segment lost 5 bases, leaving 7 bases of the junction unmatched. CDR3 size: 16 residues. The CDR3 reads CAISRDRGALANVLTF. The CDR3 region has the DNA TGTGCCATCAGTAGGGACAGGGGAGCTTTGGCCAACGTCCTGACTTTC.

This rearrangement joins TRBV25-1 to TRBJ1-5; D is undetermined. The CDR3 is 14 residues long. Per germline, CDR1 MGHDK and CDR2 SYGVNS. V was pared by 6 bases and J by 3 bases, with 12 bases between. Written as DNA, the CDR3 is TGTGCCAGCAGCGGGCCGGGAGTCAATCAGCCCCAGCATTTT. This translates into CASSGPGVNQPQHF.

This sequence joins TRBV29-1 and TRBJ1-2; a possible D gene is TRBD1 (5 bases). CDR3 size: 14 residues. The V gene's germline CDR1 is SQVTM and CDR2 ANQGSEA. V was shortened by 7 bases and J by 2 bases, with 17 bases between the two germline ends. CDR3 sequence reads: CSAAAGSGNYGYTF. The CDR3 DNA reads as TGCAGCGCCGCAGCAGGGTCAGGGAACTATGGCTACACCTTC.

This chain links TRBV6-6 with TRBJ2-7, with 8 bases that match TRBD2. V lost 2 bases and J lost 0; bases outside the gene matches: 0. The CDR3 runs to 14 residues. Per the germline V gene, CDR1 is MNHNY and CDR2 is SVGAGI (reference sequence). CDR3 residues: CASSYGTSSYEQYF. The CDR3 coding sequence is TGTGCCAGCAGTTACGGGACTAGCTCCTACGAGCAGTACTTC.

The rearrangement links TRBV14 to TRBJ2-1; D possibly corresponds to TRBD2 (6 bases). The CDR3 is made up of 15 amino acids. The germline gives CDR1 SGHDN, CDR2 FVKESK. Between the trimmed V and J ends, which lost 0 bases and 0 bases, there was a span of 6 bases. In DNA form, the CDR3 reads TGTGCCAGCAGCCAAGACGGGAGCTCCTACAATGAGCAGTTCTTC. This translates into CASSQDGSSYNEQFF.

Only one count was recorded for this clone. J is TRBJ2-3 and V is TRBV5-4, with 8 bases lining up with TRBD2. Germline V gene lookup returns CDR1 SGHNT and CDR2 YYREEE (reference sequence). The trim removed 0 bases at V and 3 bases at J, leaving 0 bases unmatched. The CDR3 is made up of 14 amino acids. CDR3 region: CASSLERGTDTQYF. CDR3 DNA sequence: TGTGCCAGCAGCTTGGAGCGGGGGACAGATACGCAGTATTTT. Based on the CDR3 plus reference TRBV5-4 and TRBJ2-3, the full variable domain is ETGVTQSPTHLIKTRGQQVTLRCSSQSGHNTVSWYQQALGQGPQFIFQYYREEENGRGNFPPRFSGLQFPNYSSELNVNALELDDSALYLCASSLERGTDTQYFGPGTRLTVL.

This chain joins TRBV2 and TRBJ1-5; D is ambiguous. The CDR3 runs 13 residues. The ends were cut back, 4 bases at V and 7 bases at J, with 11 bases in the middle. Germline V gene data show CDR1 as SNHLY and CDR2 as FYNNEI. The DNA of the CDR3 is TGTGCCAGCAGTGGTAACGACTGGCAGCCCCAGCATTTT. It yields the protein CASSGNDWQPQHF.

The table lists this clone with a count of one. CDR3 loop: CASSPSGRYEQYF. For the CDR3, the DNA is TGCGCCAGCTCACCGAGCGGGAGGTACGAGCAGTACTTC. The chain is built from TRBV5-1 and TRBJ2-7; 9 bases fit TRBD2. In germline, CDR1 is SGHRS, CDR2 YFSETQ. V shed 7 bases and J 4 bases; nucleotides not matched to a gene: 6. The CDR3 contains 13 residues.

V and J are TRBV19 and TRBJ2-7; TRBD2 is a possible D gene (5 bases). The CDR3 is 15 amino acids. Germline V gene lookup returns CDR1 LNHDA and CDR2 SQIVND (reference sequence). V was trimmed by 4 bases and J by 4 bases, leaving 17 bases between them. DNA of the CDR3: TGTGCCAGTAGTAAAGCCGGGATGGGCAATTACGAGCAGTACTTC. Translated, it gives CASSKAGMGNYEQYF.

CDR3 protein: CASSSPTDSANYGYTF. DNA for the CDR3: TGTGCCAGCAGCTCTCCTACGGACAGCGCTAACTATGGCTACACCTTC. V is TRBV28 and J is TRBJ1-2; D is perhaps TRBD1 (6 bases). The CDR3 runs to 16 residues. CDR1 MDHEN and CDR2 SYDVKM come from the germline V gene. V was cut by 6 bases and J by 0 bases, with 17 bases left in between.

The rearrangement uses TRBV6-5 and TRBJ2-5; 8 bases are shared with TRBD2. The germline gives CDR1 MNHEY, CDR2 SVGAGI. The ends lost 5 bases at V and 5 bases at J; junction bases unmatched: 10. This CDR3 contains 15 residues. The CDR3, as DNA: TGTGCCAGCAGTCCCCCGGGAGGGGCATTGGAGACCCAGTACTTC. This encodes CASSPPGGALETQYF.

The chain recombines TRBV6-1 with TRBJ2-1; 9 bases map to TRBD2. CDR1 and CDR2 from the germline V gene are MNHNS and SASEGT. This CDR3 comprises 16 residues. J was trimmed by 0 bases and V by 4 bases; bases with no gene match: 4. The CDR3 bases are TGTGCCAGCAGTGTTAAACTAGCGGGCTCCTACAATGAGCAGTTCTTC. Translation: CASSVKLAGSYNEQFF.

In nucleotides, the CDR3 is TGTGCCAGCAGTTCATCCCTTGGGCCCGAAGCTTTCTTT. This gives the protein CASSSSLGPEAFF. The V call is TRBV6-5, the J call TRBJ1-1; D uncertain. This CDR3 is 13 amino acids long. The V and J ends lost 4 bases and 8 bases respectively, with 14 bases between them. Per germline, CDR1 MNHEY and CDR2 SVGAGI.

This chain uses TRBV10-2 with TRBJ1-2; D uncertain. The CDR3 has 12 residues. CDR1 and CDR2 (germline): WSHSY, SAAADI. Trimming stripped 8 bases from V and 4 bases from J, with 11 bases between. The CDR3 nucleotides are TGCGCCAGCGCCGGCGGAGGCTATGGCTACACCTTC. Its protein is CASAGGGYGYTF.

The V and J genes are TRBV27 and TRBJ2-7, with D possibly matching TRBD1 (6 bases). Germline-derived CDR1 and CDR2 are MNHEY and SMNVEV (reference sequence). The V gene lost 3 bases and the J gene lost 6 bases, with 15 bases spanning the gap. CDR3 length equals 14 residues. The CDR3 DNA follows: TGTGCCAGCAGTTTCTTGGGGGCGCCCGCCGAGCAGTACTTC. This sequence encodes CASSFLGAPAEQYF.

This clone was picked up a small number of times. V usage is TRBV2 and J usage is TRBJ2-5, with 9 bases aligning to TRBD1. The CDR3 is 13 residues long. Germline CDR1 reads SNHLY; CDR2 reads FYNNEI. J gave up 4 bases and V 6 bases, and 3 bases lay outside the gene matches. The DNA of the CDR3 is TGTGCCAGCAGATCGGACAGGGGAGAGACCCAGTACTTC. It specifies CASRSDRGETQYF.